The 24 T cell receptor beta chains below were found in one sample sequenced in a study of CD8 T cells in ankylosing spondylitis. Using its own MiXCR run on the 5' RACE reads, TCRdb lists one record per CDR3 protein. Of about 130,000 distinct CDR3 sequences listed, about 7% are singletons. The sample was blood, either unsorted or a sorted T cell fraction (not recorded which). These receptors were collected from a female donor with ankylosing spondylitis or in good health (not recorded which).

As DNA, the CDR3 is TGTGCCAGCAGCAGAATCGTAATGAACACTGAAGCTTTCTTT. It is translated as CASSRIVMNTEAFF. This sequence joins TRBV7-2 and TRBJ1-1, with no clear D. V was shortened by 5 bases and J by 0 bases, with 10 bases between the two germline ends. This CDR3 is 14 amino acids long. In germline, CDR1 is SGHTA, CDR2 FQGNSA. The full variable domain, in which reference TRBV7-2 and TRBJ1-1 provide the parts outside the CDR3, is GAGVSQSPSNKVTEKGKDVELRCDPISGHTALYWYRQSLGQGLEFLIYFQGNSAPDKSGLPSDRFSAERTGGSVSTLTIQRTQQEDSAVYLCASSRIVMNTEAFFGQGTRLTVV.

This clonotype was seen a handful of times. The V call is TRBV7-2, the J call TRBJ1-1, with unresolved D. V was clipped by 5 bases and J by 2 bases, with 12 bases between them. The CDR3 loop spans 14 amino acids. Per the germline V gene, CDR1 is SGHTA and CDR2 is FQGNSA. CDR3 loop: CASSHDGSNTEAFF. For the CDR3, the DNA is TGTGCCAGCAGCCACGATGGCTCAAACACTGAAGCTTTCTTT.

In this sample, this clonotype turned up many times. The chain recombines TRBV7-2 with TRBJ2-5; 9 nucleotides agree with TRBD1. V dropped 3 bases and J dropped 5; count of bases not matched to a gene: 4. This CDR3 has 14 amino acids. Germline CDR1 reads SGHTA; CDR2 reads FQGNSA. DNA of the CDR3: TGTGCCAGCAGCTTCTTGGACAGGGGTGAGACCCAGTACTTC. It yields the protein CASSFLDRGETQYF.

This clonotype showed up many times. This chain joins TRBV7-9 and TRBJ1-1; the D gene is possibly TRBD1 (5 bases). V lost 6 bases and J 5 bases, leaving 19 bases between the germline ends. From germline, CDR1 is SEHNR and CDR2 FQNEAQ (reference sequence). The CDR3 runs 15 residues. This chain's CDR3 is CASRVGAGRGTEAFF. The CDR3 nucleotides read TGTGCCAGCAGAGTTGGGGCGGGGCGCGGGACTGAAGCTTTCTTT.

V gene TRBV5-5 combines with J gene TRBJ1-1; the D gene is possibly TRBD1 (5 bases). V was clipped by 4 bases and J by 0 bases, with 10 bases between them. The CDR3 covers 14 residues. Germline values: CDR1 SGHKS, CDR2 YYEKEE (reference sequence). The DNA of the CDR3 is TGTGCCAGCAGCCAAGGGACCGTGAACACTGAAGCTTTCTTT. It translates to CASSQGTVNTEAFF.

Ten or more counts support this clonotype. The chain joins TRBV7-9 to TRBJ1-1; possibly TRBD1 for D (6 bases). V dropped 5 bases and J dropped 1 base, with 14 bases sitting between them. The CDR3 length is 15 residues. Germline-derived CDR1 and CDR2 are SEHNR and FQNEAQ (reference sequence). CDR3 DNA sequence: TGTGCCAGCAGCGTACACGGACAGCAGAACACTGAAGCTTTCTTT. Translated, it gives CASSVHGQQNTEAFF.

Many counts were recorded for this clonotype. The chain combines TRBV7-2 with TRBJ1-1; no clear D. CDR3 length: 16 residues. V lost 1 base and J lost 0, with 12 bases in between. Germline V gives CDR1 SGHTA, CDR2 FQGNSA. CDR3 nucleotide sequence: TGTGCCAGCAGCTTAGATATAGGGAGCATGAACACTGAAGCTTTCTTT. It codes for CASSLDIGSMNTEAFF.

This clonotype was seen ten or more times. This chain connects TRBV12-3 or TRBV12-4 to TRBJ1-2; 8 bases match TRBD1. The CDR3 is made up of 14 amino acids. Unmatched junction bases numbered 9, after V lost 8 bases and J lost 4 bases. The CDR3 sequence is CASEDRESLYGYTF. CDR3 in DNA: TGTGCCAGCGAGGACAGGGAGTCCCTCTATGGCTACACCTTC.

At least ten counts were recorded for this clonotype. V and J are TRBV3-1 and TRBJ1-1; no clear D gene. The germline V gene has CDR1 LGHDT and CDR2 YNNKEL (reference sequence). The CDR3 covers 15 residues. The ends were cut back, 2 bases at V and 3 bases at J, with 13 bases in the middle. CDR3: CASSQFKGFYTEAFF. The CDR3 nucleotides read TGTGCCAGCAGCCAATTCAAGGGCTTTTACACTGAAGCTTTCTTT.

This clonotype was observed many times. This chain links TRBV7-9 with TRBJ2-1; 8 positions agree with TRBD2. This CDR3 spans 16 amino acids. Germline CDR1 reads SEHNR; CDR2 reads FQNEAQ (reference sequence). V gave up 5 bases and J gave up 1 base; unmatched junction bases: 7. As DNA, the CDR3 is TGTGCCAGCAGCCGGGGGGGCCAGGGATCCTACAATGAGCAGTTCTTC. It specifies CASSRGGQGSYNEQFF.

This clonotype was observed at least ten times. The chain joins TRBV11-2 to TRBJ1-5, with D perhaps matching TRBD1 (5 bases). This CDR3 has 14 residues. CDR1 and CDR2 (germline): SGHAT, FQNNGV. Deletions cut 5 bases from V and 0 bases from J, with 8 bases between. The CDR3 reads CASSGGTSNQPQHF. CDR3 bases: TGTGCCAGCAGCGGGGGGACTAGCAATCAGCCCCAGCATTTT. Full variable domain (missing parts from reference TRBV11-2 and TRBJ1-5): EAGVAQSPRYKIIEKRQSVAFWCNPISGHATLYWYQQILGQGPKLLIQFQNNGVVDDSQLPKDRFSAERLKGVDSTLKIQPAKLEDSAVYLCASSGGTSNQPQHFGDGTRLSIL.

The table lists this clonotype with a few counts. This sequence joins TRBV2 and TRBJ2-7; a weak D match, TRBD2 (6 bases). Per germline, CDR1 SNHLY and CDR2 FYNNEI. Deletions cut 1 base from V and 7 bases from J, with 8 bases between. This CDR3 comprises 12 residues. The CDR3 DNA is TGTGCCAGCAGTGAAGTGGAGGGTGAGCAGTACTTC. This translates into CASSEVEGEQYF.

This clonotype was detected ten times or more. This chain connects TRBV20-1 to TRBJ2-3, with D hard to call. CDR3 size: 13 residues. V was cut by 6 bases and J by 0 bases, with 10 bases left in between. Germline CDR1 and CDR2: DFQATT and SNEGSKA (reference sequence). CDR3: CSAKKSSTDTQYF. The CDR3 nucleotides are TGCAGTGCGAAAAAATCTAGCACAGATACGCAGTATTTT.

This clonotype was seen many times. The chain joins TRBV7-9 to TRBJ2-7, with 10 bases that match TRBD1. Looked up from germline, CDR1 is SEHNR and CDR2 is FQNEAQ (reference sequence). The length of the CDR3 is 15 residues. Losses at the gene ends were 4 bases for V and 4 bases for J; bases not matched to a gene: 7. CDR3 protein: CASSSRTGGEYEQYF. The CDR3 DNA follows: TGTGCCAGCAGCTCGCGGACAGGGGGGGAGTACGAGCAGTACTTC.

This clonotype was counted a few times. The chain recombines TRBV7-9 with TRBJ2-5; 7 positions agree with TRBD2. The CDR3 covers 15 residues. Per germline, CDR1 SEHNR and CDR2 FQNEAQ (reference sequence). V gave up 2 bases and J gave up 0 bases; unmatched junction bases: 3. CDR3 DNA sequence: TGTGCCAGCAGCTTATGGGGGGGGAACCAAGAGACCCAGTACTTC. Its protein is CASSLWGGNQETQYF.

This clonotype was found many times. The chain uses TRBV29-1 and TRBJ2-1; D is ambiguous. This CDR3 region has 11 residues. The germline V gene has CDR1 SQVTM and CDR2 ANQGSEA. V lost 7 bases to trimming and J lost 4 bases, with 8 bases between them. The CDR3 nucleotides read TGCAGCGCAATCGCATACAATGAGCAGTTCTTC. Translation gives CSAIAYNEQFF.

The gene calls are TRBV9 and TRBJ1-4; 9 bases match TRBD1. Germline lookup yields CDR1 SGDLS and CDR2 YYNGEE. V shed 2 bases, J shed 3 bases, and the junction held 2 bases outside the gene matches. The CDR3 runs 15 residues. In nucleotides, the CDR3 is TGTGCCAGCAGCGTCAGGACAGGGGCTAATGAAAAACTGTTTTTT. Translation: CASSVRTGANEKLFF.

This clonotype was seen at least ten times. V and J are TRBV24-1 and TRBJ2-3; 7 bases agree with TRBD1. Germline-derived CDR1 and CDR2 are KGHDR and SFDVKD. The ends lost 4 bases at V and 0 bases at J; junction bases unmatched: 6. The CDR3 has 16 amino acids. The CDR3 loop reads CATSDPGTASTDTQYF. As DNA, the CDR3 is TGTGCCACCAGTGACCCCGGGACAGCGAGCACAGATACGCAGTATTTT.

Ten or more counts support this clonotype. This rearrangement joins TRBV7-8 to TRBJ1-5, with D maybe TRBD1 (6 bases). Trimming cost V 1 base and J 2 bases, with 12 bases left between them. The CDR3 has 16 amino acids. The germline V gene encodes CDR1 SGHVS and CDR2 FQNEAQ. CDR3 DNA: TGTGCCAGCAGCTTAGGGACAGTATTCCGCAATCAGCCCCAGCATTTT. Its translation: CASSLGTVFRNQPQHF.

The table lists this clonotype with many counts. This chain connects TRBV6-1 to TRBJ1-1; D not resolved. CDR3 length equals 14 residues. Trimming shortened V by 8 bases and J by 1 base, and 14 bases separated the two germline ends. The V gene's germline CDR1 is MNHNS and CDR2 SASEGT. CDR3 bases: TGTGCCAGCCACCCGCAGGCCGCGAACACTGAAGCTTTCTTT. Its translation: CASHPQAANTEAFF.

This clonotype was counted at least ten times. The rearrangement uses TRBV7-2 and TRBJ1-1; D ambiguous. Germline lookup yields CDR1 SGHTA and CDR2 FQGNSA. This CDR3 is 14 amino acids long. V dropped 1 base and J dropped 0 bases, with 6 bases sitting between them. The CDR3 loop is CASSLDSMNTEAFF. The CDR3 DNA follows: TGTGCCAGCAGCTTAGACAGCATGAACACTGAAGCTTTCTTT.

This clonotype was counted at least ten times. The chain uses TRBV7-9 and TRBJ2-7, with 10 bases that match TRBD1. This CDR3 is 16 amino acids long. V was clipped by 3 bases and J by 3 bases; unmatched bases: 8. Looked up from germline, CDR1 is SEHNR and CDR2 is FQNEAQ (reference sequence). The CDR3 sequence: CASSFGTGVGVYEQYF. The CDR3 DNA sequence: TGTGCCAGCAGCTTTGGGACAGGGGTCGGGGTCTACGAGCAGTACTTC.

The J gene is TRBJ1-5, the V gene TRBV15; D is perhaps TRBD1 (5 bases). V gave up 1 base and J gave up 3 bases, with 10 bases separating them. Germline CDR1 and CDR2: LNHNV and YYDKDF (reference sequence). The CDR3 is 15 amino acids. CDR3 coding DNA: TGTGCCACCAGCAGAGGGGGGGGTATCAATCAGCCCCAGCATTTT. Its translation is CATSRGGGINQPQHF.

On this clonotype itself: Germline and junction disagree at one end, which may indicate a read error. The chain has TRBV7-9 and TRBJ2-1; 13 nucleotides match TRBD2. The CDR3 is made up of 16 amino acids. CDR1 is SEHNR, CDR2 FQNEAQ, per germline (reference sequence). CDR3 DNA sequence: TGTGCCAGCAGCCGGACTAGCGGGGGCCTCTACACTGAGCAGTTCTTC. This encodes CASSRTSGGLYTEQFF.